This TCR beta chain was sequenced during a study of cytomegalovirus exposure and HLA in healthy donors (dated by TCRdb to about 2017). Turning to the overall study: According to a later analysis, the 120 or so validation repertoires were produced on the same platform as the roughly 600 repertoires of the first cohort. The study was designed to test whether signatures of past pathogen exposure could be identified by cataloging public T cell receptors. Besides the first cohort of under 700 subjects, a separate validation cohort made up of over a hundred different subjects was used. To predict cytomegalovirus infection status, the study brought together high-throughput TCR immunosequencing, statistical association of individual TCRs with disease status, and machine learning.

The cysteine opens and the phenylalanine closes a CDR3 of 16 amino acids. The retained sequence is limited to the CDR3, 48 bases, with the frame set at the first base. From the germline V gene (reference sequence), CDR1 is SGHKS and CDR2 is YYEKEE. The junction carries 11 bases between V and J, which are trimmed by 0 bases and 1 base respectively. The library was made by the immunoSEQ multiplex PCR assay. The original pipeline was this. A statistical classification framework was built to diagnose cytomegalovirus status from the catalog of TCR beta chain sequences. Entries here come from immuneACCESS through TCRdb and include only in-frame sequences with V and J called. Some clones fail to appear in such tables; in the studies checked, an unresolved V gene covers under half of the shortfall, and the cause of the remainder is unknown. The V and J calls and clone size are taken from that table; D and trimming were inferred from the DNA. The sample table holds 110,000 or so clones, of which approximately 85% were seen once. The ten top clones hold around 5% of the sample.

Separate from the roughly 650-subject first cohort, the validation cohort of around 130 subjects was the group to which the donors belonged. On this clone itself: Its antigen target is currently unknown. One base away there is no much larger clone; base qualities are not given.

Paper-wide results and their limitations: Across donors, most TCR sequences were observed very rarely, whereas some public TCRs were present in many individuals. The authors suggested that the approach could potentially be generalized to other disease states and immunological phenotypes. A total of some 180 TCR beta chains were listed by the study as associated with cytomegalovirus. In a later analysis, TCRs clustered in the first cohort were found to also tend to co-occur in the approximately 120 validation repertoires, with approximately 93% of cluster scores above 0. The validation cohort had no HLA typing available for a later analysis, so co-occurrence within that cohort was assessed over all 120 or so repertoires. The classifier was reported to diagnose cytomegalovirus status with high specificity and sensitivity in both the original cohort and the validation cohort. In vitro tests confirmed that a few of the cytomegalovirus-associated TCR beta chains recognize cytomegalovirus antigens.

The origin of this receptor is a man aged 18 to 35 in good health and CMV-seronegative. The specimen sequenced was PBMCs. The chain links TRBV5-5 with TRBJ1-5; 5 matching bases give a weak D call of TRBD1. The DNA reads TGTGCCAGCAGCTTGGGGGTTGGGGCAAGCAATCAGCCCCAGCATTTT. Its protein is CASSLGVGASNQPQHF.